The 28 T cell receptor beta chains listed next were all sequenced from one sample in a study of T cell changes during pregnancy in multiple sclerosis (dated by TCRdb to about 2019). To prepare the library, the immunoSEQ multiplex PCR assay was applied. TCRdb mirrors the immuneACCESS table, restricted to in-frame sequences. Some clones are absent from its copies; in checked studies, under half trace to an unresolved V gene, and the reason for the others is unknown. This sample holds 78,000 or so clones; about 90% were observed only once. Clones ranked in the top ten supply under 1.5% of the sample. Sequenced material: peripheral blood, taken before pregnancy. Receptors were obtained from a female donor with multiple sclerosis, enrolled in a pregnancy study.

The chain employs TRBV6-1 and TRBJ2-1, with 14 bases that match TRBD2. The V gene's germline CDR1 is MNHNS and CDR2 SASEGT. V was pared by 1 base and J by 9 bases, with 5 bases of the junction left unmatched. The CDR3 consists of 16 residues. CDR3 in DNA: TGTGCCAGCAGTGAAGGACTAGCGGGGGGGCAGGGTGAGCAGTTCTTC. This translates into CASSEGLAGGQGEQFF.

This chain connects TRBV7-9 to TRBJ1-4; 8 bases align to TRBD1. The end of the DNA is better explained by TRBJ2-2, so the J call may be wrong. Germline V gene lookup returns CDR1 SEHNR and CDR2 FQNEAQ (reference sequence). CDR3 size: 13 residues. This CDR3 is CASRPQTGAELFF. The CDR3 nucleotides read TGTGCCAGCAGACCTCAGACAGGGGCGGAGCTGTTTTTT.

This chain links TRBV19 with TRBJ2-1; 7 positions match TRBD1. This CDR3 contains 16 residues. With V trimmed by 5 bases and J by 9 bases, 16 bases remained unmatched. Germline loops: CDR1 LNHDA, CDR2 SQIVND (reference sequence). CDR3 in amino acids: CASSLVGGAGGIEQFF. CDR3 coding DNA: TGTGCCAGTAGTCTTGTAGGGGGCGCCGGAGGAATTGAGCAGTTCTTC.

Here the CDR3 DNA reads TGTGCCAGCAGCTTGGATCCAGGGAGGGCCACTGAAGCTTTCTTT. Its protein is CASSLDPGRATEAFF. This chain joins TRBV5-4 and TRBJ1-1; tentative D call: TRBD1 (5 bases). The CDR3 runs 15 residues. The germline gives CDR1 SGHNT, CDR2 YYREEE (reference sequence). Trimming left V 0 bases short and J 4 bases short, with 13 bases between.

The J gene is TRBJ1-5, the V gene TRBV5-4; possible D gene TRBD1, 5 bases. The germline V and J ends were trimmed by 2 bases and 11 bases, with 11 bases remaining between them. From germline, CDR1 is SGHNT and CDR2 YYREEE (reference sequence). The CDR3 totals 12 residues. The CDR3 region is CASSFGSGSQHF. CDR3 coding DNA: TGTGCCAGCAGCTTTGGGTCAGGGTCCCAGCATTTT.

The chain combines TRBV7-8 with TRBJ2-3; D remains unclear. This CDR3 contains 15 residues. V lost 5 bases and J lost 1, with 13 bases in between. From germline, CDR1 is SGHVS and CDR2 FQNEAQ. Here the CDR3 DNA reads TGTGCCAGCAGCCAGCTAGGAGCTCGCACAGATACGCAGTATTTT. It translates to CASSQLGARTDTQYF.

This rearrangement joins TRBV5-6 to TRBJ1-1; 12 bases line up with TRBD1. This CDR3 region has 15 residues. Germline V gives CDR1 SGHDT, CDR2 YYEEEE. V shed 0 bases, J shed 6 bases, and the junction held 3 bases outside the gene matches. The CDR3 reads CASSLAGTGGSEAFF. The DNA for the CDR3 is TGTGCCAGCAGCTTGGCAGGGACAGGGGGCTCTGAAGCTTTCTTT.

V is TRBV19 and J is TRBJ1-1; 10 nucleotides agree with TRBD1. The V segment lost 10 bases and the J segment 0 bases; nucleotides outside the gene matches: 14. The CDR3 runs 17 residues. Germline V gene data show CDR1 as LNHDA and CDR2 as SQIVND (reference sequence). The CDR3 is CATRTGTGDLLNTEAFF. CDR3 bases: TGTGCCACAAGAACCGGGACAGGGGATCTCCTGAACACTGAAGCTTTCTTT.

This sequence joins TRBV7-8 and TRBJ1-2, with 7 bases lining up with TRBD1. V gave up 6 bases and J gave up 8 bases; unmatched junction bases: 12. This CDR3 is built from 14 residues. Germline CDR1 is SGHVS and CDR2 is FQNEAQ. In nucleotides, the CDR3 is TGTGCCAGCAGACCACAGGGGATCTCTGGGGGCTACACCTTC. It codes for CASRPQGISGGYTF.

The CDR3, as DNA: TGTGCCAGCAGCGCTACCCAAGAGGGCCGCCTCGAGCAGTACTTC. It yields the protein CASSATQEGRLEQYF. V is TRBV2 and J is TRBJ2-7; D is perhaps TRBD2 (5 bases). The CDR3 length is 15 residues. CDR1 and CDR2 (germline): SNHLY, FYNNEI. Trimming took off 6 bases at V and 6 bases at J, with 21 bases between the two ends.

The V and J genes are TRBV9 and TRBJ2-5, with 8 bases lining up with TRBD1. CDR1 SGDLS and CDR2 YYNGEE come from the germline V gene. J gave up 4 bases and V 4 bases, and 6 bases lay outside the gene matches. There are 14 residues in the CDR3. The CDR3 sequence is CASSPRTGIETQYF. The CDR3 region has the DNA TGTGCCAGCAGCCCCCGGACAGGGATAGAGACCCAGTACTTC.

The chain is built from TRBV11-2 and TRBJ1-6; 7 nucleotides match TRBD1. The ends lost 2 bases at V and 7 bases at J; junction bases unmatched: 5. From germline, CDR1 is SGHAT and CDR2 FQNNGV. The length of the CDR3 is 15 residues. This chain's CDR3 is CASSLSAQGNSPLHF. The CDR3 coding sequence is TGTGCCAGCAGCTTAAGTGCACAGGGGAATTCACCCCTCCACTTT.

V is TRBV5-1 and J is TRBJ2-7, with a possible D match to TRBD2 (6 bases). Germline V lookup: CDR1 SGHRS, CDR2 YFSETQ. The V end lost 6 bases, the J end lost 1 base, and 8 bases lay between the germline ends. The CDR3 loop spans 12 amino acids. CDR3 coding DNA: TGCGCCAGCATGGGAGGATCCTACGAGCAGTACTTC. This sequence encodes CASMGGSYEQYF.

This clone was detected only once. The rearrangement joins TRBV4-1 to TRBJ2-4; possibly TRBD1 for D (6 bases). The CDR3 loop spans 17 amino acids. Germline loops: CDR1 MGHRA, CDR2 YSYEKL. Trimming removed 4 bases at V and 1 base at J, with 17 bases between. For the CDR3, the DNA is TGCGCCAGCAGCCTACAGGGCAAGATGGAGGCCAAAAACATTCAGTACTTC. Its protein is CASSLQGKMEAKNIQYF.

The rearrangement joins TRBV5-4 to TRBJ1-2, with 9 bases matching TRBD1. The V gene's germline CDR1 is SGHNT and CDR2 YYREEE (reference sequence). CDR3 length equals 16 residues. Unmatched junction bases numbered 11, after V lost 5 bases and J lost 3 bases. The CDR3 loop reads CASSLDRGVIDYGYTF. The CDR3 DNA reads TGTGCCAGCAGTCTGGACAGGGGTGTAATCGACTATGGCTACACCTTC.

This chain connects TRBV7-9 to TRBJ1-5; unclear D gene. Trimming removed 5 bases from V and 5 bases from J, with 7 bases in between. CDR3 length equals 12 residues. In germline, CDR1 is SEHNR, CDR2 FQNEAQ (reference sequence). The CDR3 region is CASSPGDQPQHF. CDR3 DNA sequence: TGTGCCAGCAGCCCCGGGGATCAGCCCCAGCATTTT.

The genes are TRBV6-5 and TRBJ2-3; 10 nucleotides agree with TRBD1. This CDR3 has 15 residues. V dropped 2 bases and J dropped 3; count of bases not matched to a gene: 2. Per the germline V gene, CDR1 is MNHEY and CDR2 is SVGAGI. CDR3 residues: CASSYDRGPTDTQYF. CDR3 DNA sequence: TGTGCCAGCAGTTACGACAGGGGGCCGACAGATACGCAGTATTTT.

The chain links TRBV5-1 to TRBJ1-4; 7 bases are a match to TRBD1. With V trimmed by 0 bases and J by 8 bases, 1 base remained unmatched. The CDR3 is made up of 13 amino acids. Germline V lookup: CDR1 SGHRS, CDR2 YFSETQ. Here the CDR3 DNA reads TGCGCCAGCAGCTTGGGACAGGGAGAAAAACTGTTTTTT. It is translated as CASSLGQGEKLFF.

This chain links TRBV11-3 with TRBJ2-7; TRBD2 might be the D (5 bases). V lost 4 bases, J lost 1 base, and 8 bases lay in between. This CDR3 comprises 13 residues. Per the germline V gene, CDR1 is SGHNT and CDR2 is YENEEA. CDR3 DNA sequence: TGTGCCAGCAGCTCCGGGGTTTCCTACGAGCAGTACTTC. Its translation is CASSSGVSYEQYF. Looking up the rest from reference TRBV11-3 and TRBJ2-7 gives the full variable domain: EAGVVQSPRYKIIEKKQPVAFWCNPISGHNTLYWYLQNLGQGPELLIRYENEEAVDDSQLPKDRFSAERLKGVDSTLKIQPAELGDSAVYLCASSSGVSYEQYFGPGTRLTVT.

The chain combines TRBV2 with TRBJ2-7; possible D gene TRBD2, 6 bases. The germline V and J ends were trimmed by 7 bases and 6 bases, with 16 bases remaining between them. Germline values: CDR1 SNHLY, CDR2 FYNNEI. This CDR3 spans 13 amino acids. The CDR3 DNA is TGTGCCAGCACACGCCCGGGGGTAACCGAGCAGTACTTC. Its translation is CASTRPGVTEQYF.

This clone was picked up one time. The rearrangement joins TRBV6-5 to TRBJ1-2; D may be TRBD1 (6 bases). Germline V gene data show CDR1 as MNHEY and CDR2 as SVGAGI. There are 14 residues in the CDR3. V was pared by 6 bases and J by 2 bases, with 13 bases between. The CDR3 coding sequence is TGTGCCAGCAGACGTACCCAGGGGAACTATGGCTACACCTTC. This codes for CASRRTQGNYGYTF.

This rearrangement joins TRBV5-1 to TRBJ2-3; a possible D gene is TRBD2 (7 bases). The CDR3 extends over 17 amino acids. The V end lost 1 base, the J end lost 0 bases, and 15 bases lay between the germline ends. From germline, CDR1 is SGHRS and CDR2 YFSETQ. CDR3 nucleotide sequence: TGCGCCAGCAGCTTGAATAGGCGGGGGCCCAGCACAGATACGCAGTATTTT. Amino acid sequence: CASSLNRRGPSTDTQYF.

The chain carries TRBV2 and TRBJ2-1; 15 nucleotides align to TRBD2. The CDR3 loop spans 15 amino acids. J lost 3 bases, V lost 6 bases, and 0 bases had no gene match. Per germline, CDR1 SNHLY and CDR2 FYNNEI. In DNA form, the CDR3 reads TGTGCCAGCAGGGGACTAGCGGGGGGCTACAATGAGCAGTTCTTC. Encoded protein: CASRGLAGGYNEQFF.

V usage is TRBV29-1 and J usage is TRBJ1-2; 7 positions match TRBD1. Trimming removed 5 bases from V and 4 bases from J; junction bases left unmatched: 1. Germline CDR1 and CDR2: SQVTM and ANQGSEA. The CDR3 has 11 residues. This chain's CDR3 is CSVPGGYGYTF. The CDR3 region has the DNA TGCAGCGTTCCAGGGGGCTATGGCTACACCTTC.

This sequence joins TRBV19 and TRBJ1-2; D may be TRBD1 (6 bases). Germline CDR1 and CDR2: LNHDA and SQIVND (reference sequence). V gave up 7 bases and J gave up 4 bases, with 25 bases separating them. This CDR3 spans 17 amino acids. CDR3: CASKGPGHISAGYGYTF. CDR3 coding DNA: TGTGCCAGTAAGGGCCCGGGACATATCTCCGCAGGCTATGGCTACACCTTC.

The genes are TRBV15 and TRBJ2-7; 7 positions agree with TRBD1. V trimming: 1 base; J trimming: 2 bases; junction bases outside the gene matches: 2. Germline V lookup: CDR1 LNHNV, CDR2 YYDKDF (reference sequence). This CDR3 is 14 amino acids long. CDR3 residues: CATSRAGTAYEQYF. The CDR3 nucleotides are TGTGCCACCAGCAGAGCTGGGACAGCCTACGAGCAGTACTTC.

In its sample, this clone was seen once. The CDR3 loop reads CASSLAVDTIYEQYF. DNA of the CDR3: TGCGCCAGCAGCTTGGCCGTGGACACAATCTACGAGCAGTACTTC. The gene calls are TRBV5-1 and TRBJ2-7; tentatively, D is TRBD1 (5 bases). The CDR3 covers 15 residues. Per the germline V gene, CDR1 is SGHRS and CDR2 is YFSETQ. V was clipped by 0 bases and J by 3 bases, with 13 bases between them. The full variable domain, with the rest looked up from reference TRBV5-1 and TRBJ2-7, is KAGVTQTPRYLIKTRGQQVTLSCSPISGHRSVSWYQQTPGQGLQFLFEYFSETQRNKGNFPGRFSGRQFSNSRSEMNVSTLELGDSALYLCASSLAVDTIYEQYFGPGTRLTVT.

J is TRBJ2-3 and V is TRBV9, with 11 bases identical to TRBD2. Looked up from germline, CDR1 is SGDLS and CDR2 is YYNGEE. The V segment lost 6 bases and the J segment 0 bases; nucleotides outside the gene matches: 12. The CDR3 loop spans 18 amino acids. The CDR3 DNA reads TGTGCCAGCACCCCCCCGGGACTAGCGGTAACTAGCACAGATACGCAGTATTTT. This translates into CASTPPGLAVTSTDTQYF.